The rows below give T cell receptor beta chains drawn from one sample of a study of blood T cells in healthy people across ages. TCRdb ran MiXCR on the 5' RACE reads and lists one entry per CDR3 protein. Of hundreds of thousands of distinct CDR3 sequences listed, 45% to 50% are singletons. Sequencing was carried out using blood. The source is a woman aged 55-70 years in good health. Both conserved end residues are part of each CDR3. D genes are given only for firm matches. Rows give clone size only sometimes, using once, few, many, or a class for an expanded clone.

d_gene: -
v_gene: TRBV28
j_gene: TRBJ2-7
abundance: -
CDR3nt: TGTGCCAGCAGTTACTCGGGACTGCTACGCGAGCAGTACTTC
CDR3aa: CASSYSGLLREQYF

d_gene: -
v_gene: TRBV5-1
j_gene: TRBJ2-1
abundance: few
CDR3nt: TGCGCCAGCAGCCGTCTAGGCTCTGGAGATGAGCAGTTCTTC
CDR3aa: CASSRLGSGDEQFF

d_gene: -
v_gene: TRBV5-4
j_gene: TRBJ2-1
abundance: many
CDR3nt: TGTGCCAGCAGGTTGGGGGGGCAGGGGTCCTACAATGAGCAGTTCTTC
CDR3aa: CASRLGGQGSYNEQFF

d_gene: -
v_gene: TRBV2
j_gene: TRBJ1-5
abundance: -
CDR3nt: TGTGCCAGCAGTGTAGCTCCCGGGCAGCCCCAGCATTTT
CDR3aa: CASSVAPGQPQHF

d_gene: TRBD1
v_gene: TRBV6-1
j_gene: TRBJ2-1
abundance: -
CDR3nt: TGTGCCAGCAGTGAAACCTTGGACAGGTACAATGAGCAGTTCTTC
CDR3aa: CASSETLDRYNEQFF

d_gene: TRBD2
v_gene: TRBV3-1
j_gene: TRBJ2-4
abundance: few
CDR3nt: TGTGCCAGCAGCCAAGTCGCGGGGGACATTCAGTACTTC
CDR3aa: CASSQVAGDIQYF

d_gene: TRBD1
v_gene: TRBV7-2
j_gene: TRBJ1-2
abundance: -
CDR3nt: TGTGCCAGCAGCTCTCCGGGACAGGTTTCTAACTATGGCTACACCTTC
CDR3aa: CASSSPGQVSNYGYTF

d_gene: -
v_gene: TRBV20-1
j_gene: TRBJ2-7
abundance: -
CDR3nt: TGCAGTGCTAGAGATAAGAGGTTTTTGGGCGCCTACGAGCAGTACTTC
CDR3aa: CSARDKRFLGAYEQYF

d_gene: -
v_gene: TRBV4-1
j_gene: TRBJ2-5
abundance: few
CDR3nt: TGCGCCAGCAGTAAGATAGAATTTCGGCGCACTGGAGAGACCCAGTACTTC
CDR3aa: CASSKIEFRRTGETQYF

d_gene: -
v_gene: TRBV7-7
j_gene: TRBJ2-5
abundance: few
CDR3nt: TGTGCTAGCAGCTTTGGGTTGCTGGAGACCCAGTACTTC
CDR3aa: CASSFGLLETQYF

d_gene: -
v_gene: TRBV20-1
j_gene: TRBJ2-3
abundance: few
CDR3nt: TGCAGTGCTAGAGCGGGGCTAGCCGTAGATACGCAGTATTTT
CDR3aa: CSARAGLAVDTQYF

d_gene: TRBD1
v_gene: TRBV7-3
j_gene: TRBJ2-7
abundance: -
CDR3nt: TGTGCCAGCAGCTCTACGGACAGGCCCCACGAGCAGTACTTC
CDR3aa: CASSSTDRPHEQYF

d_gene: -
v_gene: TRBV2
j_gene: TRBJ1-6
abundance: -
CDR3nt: TGTGCCAGCAGATTCTCACCGACAGAGATTAATTCACCCCTCCACTTT
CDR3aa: CASRFSPTEINSPLHF

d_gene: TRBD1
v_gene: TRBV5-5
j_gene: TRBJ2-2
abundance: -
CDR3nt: TGTGCCAGCAGCTCAAACAGGGGGAACACCGGGGAGCTGTTTTTT
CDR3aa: CASSSNRGNTGELFF

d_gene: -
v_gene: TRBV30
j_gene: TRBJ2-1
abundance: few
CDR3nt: TGTGCCTGGAGTGTAACGGGGGAAGGGGAGCAGTTCTTC
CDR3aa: CAWSVTGEGEQFF

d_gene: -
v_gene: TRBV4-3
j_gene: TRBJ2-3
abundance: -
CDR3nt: TGCGCCAGCAGCCAAAGAGAGACCGGCACAGATACGCAGTATTTT
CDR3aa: CASSQRETGTDTQYF

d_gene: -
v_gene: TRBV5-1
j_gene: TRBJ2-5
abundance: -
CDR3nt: TGCGCCAGCACACGATTGAACAGCGGACAAGAGACCCAGTACTTC
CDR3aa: CASTRLNSGQETQYF

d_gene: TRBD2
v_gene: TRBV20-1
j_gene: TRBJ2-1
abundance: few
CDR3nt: TGCAGTGCTCCGGGACTAGGAGGCCACAATGAGCAGTTCTTC
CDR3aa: CSAPGLGGHNEQFF

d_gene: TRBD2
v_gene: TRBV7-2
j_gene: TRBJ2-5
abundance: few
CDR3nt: TGTGCCAGCAGCTTCTGGACTAGCGGGAGGGAAGAGACCCAGTACTTC
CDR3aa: CASSFWTSGREETQYF

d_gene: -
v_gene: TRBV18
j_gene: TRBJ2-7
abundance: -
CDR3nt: TGTGCCAGCTCACCACCACAATTGGGCGAGCAGTACTTC
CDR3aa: CASSPPQLGEQYF

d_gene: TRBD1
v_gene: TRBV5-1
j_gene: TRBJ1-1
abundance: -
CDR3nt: TGCGCCAGCAGCCAGGGACAGGGGGCTGAAGCTTTCTTT
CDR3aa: CASSQGQGAEAFF

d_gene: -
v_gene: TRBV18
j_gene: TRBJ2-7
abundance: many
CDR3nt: TGTGCCAGCTCACCCGGCACAGGGTTGTACGAGCAGTACTTC
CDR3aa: CASSPGTGLYEQYF

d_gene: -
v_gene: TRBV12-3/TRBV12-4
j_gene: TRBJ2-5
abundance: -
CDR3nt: TGTGCCACAACTAGGGGCAGGCCCCAAGAGACCCAGTACTTC
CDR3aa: CATTRGRPQETQYF

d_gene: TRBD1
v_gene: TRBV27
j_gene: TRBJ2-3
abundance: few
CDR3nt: TGTGCCAGCAGTTTACGCCCGACAGGGGTCACAGATACGCAGTATTTT
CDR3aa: CASSLRPTGVTDTQYF

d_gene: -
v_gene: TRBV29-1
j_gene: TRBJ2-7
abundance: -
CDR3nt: TGCAGCGTTGAAGGGACTAGAGGGGGCTACGAGCAGTACTTC
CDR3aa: CSVEGTRGGYEQYF

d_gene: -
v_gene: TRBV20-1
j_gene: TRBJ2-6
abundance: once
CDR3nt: TGCAGTGCTAGAGTGAGAGGCTCTGGGGCCAACGTCCTGACTTTC
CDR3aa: CSARVRGSGANVLTF